This entry lists 9 T cell receptor beta chains sequenced from one sample in a study of blood T cell repertoires in COVID-19. TCRdb's copy holds only in-frame clones and misses some; the assay was immunoSEQ multiplex PCR. The table has some 83,000 clones, around 80% seen once; the top ten hold 20% to 25%. Sequenced: peripheral blood. Receptor source: a human donor in a cohort sampled during active COVID-19.

The chain employs TRBV5-6 and TRBJ2-3; TRBD1 matches 7 bases. V shed 4 bases and J 2 bases; nucleotides not matched to a gene: 7. CDR3 length: 15 residues. The germline gives CDR1 SGHDT, CDR2 YYEEEE. The DNA for the CDR3 is TGTGCCAGCAGCCATTACAGGGGAACCACAGATACGCAGTATTTT. Its translation: CASSHYRGTTDTQYF.

This chain uses TRBV5-1 with TRBJ2-7; D possibly corresponds to TRBD1 (6 bases). Trimming cost V 0 bases and J 5 bases, with 15 bases left between them. The CDR3 runs 15 residues. Germline loops: CDR1 SGHRS, CDR2 YFSETQ. CDR3 nucleotides: TGCGCCAGCAGCTTGGTGGGGACAACCCCTCACGAGCAGTACTTC. The encoded protein is CASSLVGTTPHEQYF.

The rearrangement links TRBV19 to TRBJ2-7; tentatively, D is TRBD1 (5 bases). Germline-derived CDR1 and CDR2 are LNHDA and SQIVND (reference sequence). Deletions cut 1 base from V and 2 bases from J, with 12 bases between. The CDR3 covers 15 residues. CDR3 in amino acids: CASSIVPDKAYEQYF. The CDR3, as DNA: TGTGCCAGTAGTATAGTTCCGGACAAAGCCTACGAGCAGTACTTC.

V usage is TRBV7-8 and J usage is TRBJ2-3; D is undetermined. Trimming left V 5 bases short and J 5 bases short, with 8 bases between. The germline gives CDR1 SGHVS, CDR2 FQNEAQ. The length of the CDR3 is 12 residues. In DNA, the CDR3 is TGTGCCAGCAGCCTTTCCAGAGATACGCAGTATTTT. Translation gives CASSLSRDTQYF.

The chain joins TRBV5-1 to TRBJ2-1; TRBD2 matches at 9 bases. Germline CDR1 is SGHRS and CDR2 is YFSETQ. With V trimmed by 6 bases and J by 4 bases, 5 bases remained unmatched. The CDR3 runs 14 residues. CDR3 region: CASTKAGGYNEQFF. The CDR3 DNA is TGCGCCAGCACCAAAGCGGGGGGATACAATGAGCAGTTCTTC.

This clone was seen only a few times. V usage is TRBV10-3 and J usage is TRBJ2-7, with 9 nucleotides matching TRBD1. Germline assignment: CDR1 ENHRY and CDR2 SYGVKD. With V trimmed by 5 bases and J by 5 bases, 7 bases remained unmatched. This CDR3 is built from 14 residues. The CDR3, as DNA: TGTGCCATCAGTTACAGGGGGCTAACGAACGAGCAGTACTTC. Translating it yields CAISYRGLTNEQYF.

This rearrangement joins TRBV28 to TRBJ2-7; TRBD1 matches at 7 bases. Trimming at V came to 5 bases and at J to 2 bases, leaving 6 bases not matched to a gene. Germline CDR1 reads MDHEN; CDR2 reads SYDVKM. The CDR3 has 14 residues. The CDR3 here is CASSPRQGPYEQYF. The DNA of the CDR3 is TGTGCCAGCAGTCCTCGACAGGGCCCCTACGAGCAGTACTTC.

This chain joins TRBV4-1 and TRBJ1-5, with 8 positions matching TRBD1. In germline, CDR1 is MGHRA, CDR2 YSYEKL. V was clipped by 4 bases and J by 3 bases; unmatched bases: 5. The CDR3 totals 15 residues. CDR3 sequence: CASSLDRGVNQPQHF. The CDR3 DNA is TGCGCCAGCAGCCTCGACAGGGGCGTCAATCAGCCCCAGCATTTT.

The rearrangement joins TRBV18 to TRBJ2-1, with TRBD2 matching over 7 bases. From germline, CDR1 is KGHSH and CDR2 LQKENI. V lost 0 bases to trimming and J lost 14 bases; unmatched junction nucleotides: 10. The CDR3 has 14 residues. In DNA form, the CDR3 reads TGTGCCAGCTCACCACCGACTCGGGACCGGGGGGAGTTCTTC. Its protein is CASSPPTRDRGEFF.